The 8 T cell receptor beta chains reported below all come from one sample, sequenced in a study of T cell responses to AZD1222 COVID-19 vaccine. Libraries were prepared by immunoSEQ multiplex PCR; TCRdb keeps only in-frame clonotypes and omits some of them. In the table there are approximately 84,000 clones, 80% to 90% of which are singletons. This sample comprised peripheral blood, obtained on day 0 of AZD1222 vaccination. Source of these receptors: an adult in good health.

The gene calls are TRBV7-9 and TRBJ1-1; D gene uncertain. The V end lost 2 bases, the J end lost 11 bases, and 12 bases lay between the germline ends. Germline-derived CDR1 and CDR2 are SEHNR and FQNEAQ (reference sequence). CDR3 length equals 12 residues. CDR3 DNA: TGTGCCAGCAGCTTATCCCAGGAGTGGGCTTTCTTT. Translating gives CASSLSQEWAFF. Variable domain in full (rest from reference TRBV7-9 and TRBJ1-1): DTGVSQNPRHKITKRGQNVTFRCDPISEHNRLYWYRQTLGQGPEFLTYFQNEAQLEKSRLLSDRFSAERPKGSFSTLEIQRTEQGDSAMYLCASSLSQEWAFFGQGTRLTVV.

The rearrangement joins TRBV5-4 to TRBJ2-7, with a tentative D call TRBD2 (5 bases). Germline values: CDR1 SGHNT, CDR2 YYREEE (reference sequence). V dropped 0 bases and J dropped 4 bases, with 11 bases sitting between them. The CDR3 has 14 amino acids. The CDR3 loop is CASSLGGGGYEQYF. Written as DNA, the CDR3 is TGTGCCAGCAGCTTGGGCGGTGGCGGGTACGAGCAGTACTTC.

The chain is built from TRBV4-2 and TRBJ1-2; D ambiguous. Germline V gene data show CDR1 as LGHNA and CDR2 as YNFKEQ. V lost 2 bases and J lost 0, with 10 bases in between. The CDR3 contains 15 residues. The DNA of the CDR3 is TGTGCCAGCAGCCAACCTGACACCACTAACTATGGCTACACCTTC. It translates to CASSQPDTTNYGYTF.

The chain uses TRBV6-4 and TRBJ2-3; 10 nucleotides agree with TRBD2. Germline lookup yields CDR1 MRHNA and CDR2 SNTAGT. The CDR3 extends over 14 amino acids. The trim removed 4 bases at V and 4 bases at J, leaving 2 bases unmatched. The CDR3 here is CASSASGSPDTQYF. As DNA, the CDR3 is TGTGCCAGCAGTGCTAGCGGGAGCCCAGATACGCAGTATTTT.

The V and J genes are TRBV6-1 and TRBJ2-4; D might be TRBD1 (6 bases). CDR3 length: 14 amino acids. The ends were cut back, 2 bases at V and 8 bases at J, with 13 bases in the middle. Per the germline V gene, CDR1 is MNHNS and CDR2 is SASEGT. The CDR3 sequence is CASSESGAVHIQYF. The CDR3 DNA reads TGTGCCAGCAGTGAATCAGGGGCGGTACACATTCAGTACTTC.

The chain employs TRBV28 and TRBJ1-5, with 7 positions matching TRBD1. Germline CDR1 and CDR2: MDHEN and SYDVKM. V gave up 6 bases and J gave up 5 bases; unmatched junction bases: 10. CDR3 size: 15 residues. CDR3 DNA sequence: TGTGCCAGCAGGACGGCAGGACAGGTAGATCAGCCCCAGCATTTT. Translation: CASRTAGQVDQPQHF.

The chain has TRBV10-3 and TRBJ2-7; D ambiguous. The V end lost 4 bases, the J end lost 2 bases, and 12 bases lay between the germline ends. Germline loops: CDR1 ENHRY, CDR2 SYGVKD. This CDR3 is 14 amino acids long. The CDR3 sequence is CAISGGTATYEQYF. CDR3 bases: TGTGCCATCAGTGGCGGAACAGCCACCTACGAGCAGTACTTC.

The chain uses TRBV15 and TRBJ2-5; 9 bases are a match to TRBD2. Germline trimming cut 0 bases from V and 5 bases from J; bases unmatched to any gene: 7. Germline V CDR1 and CDR2: LNHNV, YYDKDF (reference sequence). The CDR3 sequence is 16 residues long. CDR3 sequence (DNA): TGTGCCACCAGCAGAGATCAGGCGGGAGGGTCGGAGACCCAGTACTTC. It encodes CATSRDQAGGSETQYF.